What follows are 28 T cell receptor beta chains derived from one specimen sequenced in a study of T cell repertoires in cytomegalovirus infection. MiXCR, applied by TCRdb to the reads, yields one record per CDR3 protein. The repertoire has about 270,000 distinct CDR3 sequences, 20% to 25% of them found once; the top ten carry around 20%. The antigens of these receptors remain unknown. The material was cultured PBMCs, obtained from culture after CMV antigen stimulation. The source of these receptors is a human donor in good health (CMV status not recorded). Some clones in this sample may be carry-over from other donors' samples.

Many counts were recorded for this clonotype. The rearrangement joins TRBV7-9 to TRBJ1-2, with 7 bases identical to TRBD1. This CDR3 comprises 17 residues. The germline V gene has CDR1 SEHNR and CDR2 FQNEAQ (reference sequence). Trimming took 4 bases from V and 6 from J; bases not matched to a gene: 17. The CDR3 sequence is CASSSSRGGRYEDGYTF. CDR3 coding DNA: TGTGCCAGCAGCTCCTCTAGAGGGGGCAGGTATGAGGATGGCTACACCTTC. Full variable domain (missing parts from reference TRBV7-9 and TRBJ1-2): DTGVSQNPRHKITKRGQNVTFRCDPISEHNRLYWYRQTLGQGPEFLTYFQNEAQLEKSRLLSDRFSAERPKGSFSTLEIQRTEQGDSAMYLCASSSSRGGRYEDGYTFGSGTRLTVV.

J is TRBJ2-3 and V is TRBV7-2; D not resolved. Germline V gives CDR1 SGHTA, CDR2 FQGNSA. The CDR3 sequence is 17 residues long. Deletions cut 6 bases from V and 0 bases from J, with 19 bases between. The CDR3, as DNA: TGTGCCAGCAGTTCTCCCGTTCTGGGCTATAGCACAGATACGCAGTATTTT. Translating gives CASSSPVLGYSTDTQYF.

J is TRBJ2-5 and V is TRBV7-2, with 7 bases lining up with TRBD1. CDR1 and CDR2 from the germline V gene are SGHTA and FQGNSA. The CDR3 contains 17 residues. With V trimmed by 5 bases and J by 2 bases, 14 bases remained unmatched. CDR3 sequence reads: CASSPGQAGWRQETQYF. Here the CDR3 DNA reads TGTGCCAGCAGCCCCGGACAGGCTGGGTGGCGACAAGAGACCCAGTACTTC.

The table lists this clonotype with a few counts. The chain uses TRBV27 and TRBJ1-5; TRBD1 aligns across 9 bases. Germline V CDR1 and CDR2: MNHEY, SMNVEV (reference sequence). The CDR3 is made up of 13 amino acids. V was pared by 6 bases and J by 7 bases, with 4 bases of the junction left unmatched. The CDR3 loop is CASRQGANQPQHF. The CDR3 bases are TGTGCCAGCAGACAGGGGGCGAACCAGCCCCAGCATTTT.

The chain carries TRBV4-2 and TRBJ2-5; possible D gene TRBD1, 5 bases. Germline V lookup: CDR1 LGHNA, CDR2 YNFKEQ. Trimming removed 0 bases from V and 5 bases from J, with 13 bases in between. The CDR3 is 15 residues long. The CDR3 coding sequence is TGTGCCAGCAGCCAAGAACAAGGCAGGGATGAGACCCAGTACTTC. This gives the protein CASSQEQGRDETQYF.

This clonotype was counted a few times. In nucleotides, the CDR3 is TGTGCCAGCAGCTTGGTGGTAGACGGCAATGAGCAGTTCTTC. Translated: CASSLVVDGNEQFF. The gene calls are TRBV5-4 and TRBJ2-1; the D is unclear. V lost 0 bases, J lost 6 bases, and 10 bases lay in between. This CDR3 is 14 amino acids long. Germline V lookup: CDR1 SGHNT, CDR2 YYREEE (reference sequence).

This sequence joins TRBV20-1 and TRBJ2-7, with D unclear. This CDR3 contains 13 residues. The germline gives CDR1 DFQATT, CDR2 SNEGSKA (reference sequence). V lost 2 bases to trimming and J lost 3 bases, with 11 bases between them. The CDR3, as DNA: TGCAGTGCTAGAAAAAGGTCCCTCTACGAGCAGTACTTC. Its translation is CSARKRSLYEQYF.

The V call is TRBV11-2, the J call TRBJ2-5, with TRBD2 matching 9 bases. V dropped 2 bases and J dropped 5; count of bases not matched to a gene: 9. The germline CDR1 and CDR2 sequences are SGHAT and FQNNGV. The CDR3 has 16 amino acids. The CDR3 DNA sequence: TGTGCCAGCAGCTTAACCGGGACTAGCCGTTCGGAGACCCAGTACTTC. Protein product: CASSLTGTSRSETQYF.

This clonotype was detected only a few times. The V and J genes are TRBV7-2 and TRBJ2-1; 8 bases map to TRBD2. The CDR3 extends over 14 amino acids. V shed 4 bases, J shed 6 bases, and the junction held 5 bases outside the gene matches. Germline V CDR1 and CDR2: SGHTA, FQGNSA. The CDR3 DNA sequence: TGTGCCAGCAGCTCTCGGACTAGCAGCAATGAGCAGTTCTTC. Translated, it gives CASSSRTSSNEQFF.

This clonotype was recorded at least ten times. The V call is TRBV7-9, the J call TRBJ2-1, with 12 nucleotides matching TRBD1. This CDR3 is 16 amino acids long. V was clipped by 8 bases and J by 7 bases; unmatched bases: 12. From germline, CDR1 is SEHNR and CDR2 FQNEAQ (reference sequence). CDR3 in DNA: TGTGCCAGCGCCAGACCCGGGACAGGGGGCACGAATGAGCAGTTCTTC. It translates to CASARPGTGGTNEQFF.

The chain has TRBV28 and TRBJ1-5; no clear D gene. V was trimmed by 5 bases and J by 6 bases, leaving 8 bases between them. CDR3 size: 12 residues. Germline loops: CDR1 MDHEN, CDR2 SYDVKM. The DNA for the CDR3 is TGTGCCAGCAGTACGGGTCCTCAGCCCCAGCATTTT. Protein product: CASSTGPQPQHF.

This clonotype was seen repeatedly, ten times or more. The chain combines TRBV7-2 with TRBJ2-4; perhaps D is TRBD1 or TRBD2 (5 bases each). CDR3 length: 17 amino acids. Germline V gene sequence: CDR1 SGHTA, CDR2 FQGNSA. Trimming shortened V by 4 bases and J by 0 bases, and 16 bases separated the two germline ends. For the CDR3, the DNA is TGTGCCAGCAGCTCAAAGATGGGGGTCCCAGCCAAAAACATTCAGTACTTC. As protein: CASSSKMGVPAKNIQYF.

V gene TRBV19 combines with J gene TRBJ1-1, with D unresolved. Per the germline V gene, CDR1 is LNHDA and CDR2 is SQIVND (reference sequence). The CDR3 has 15 amino acids. Trimming took 7 bases from V and 2 from J, leaving 17 bases between them. The CDR3 DNA reads as TGTGCCAGTAATCTCGGGCCAGCGGGAAACACTGAAGCTTTCTTT. It yields the protein CASNLGPAGNTEAFF. Supplemented by reference TRBV19 and TRBJ1-1, the full variable domain reads DGGITQSPKYLFRKEGQNVTLSCEQNLNHDAMYWYRQDPGQGLRLIYYSQIVNDFQKGDIAEGYSVSREKKESFPLTVTSAQKNPTAFYLCASNLGPAGNTEAFFGQGTRLTVV.

The rearrangement links TRBV6-1 to TRBJ2-5, with 9 bases that match TRBD2. CDR3 length: 16 amino acids. Germline CDR1 reads MNHNS; CDR2 reads SASEGT. V lost 7 bases, J lost 5 bases, and 14 bases stayed unmatched. The CDR3 spells CASTQSSGRWRETQYF. CDR3 DNA: TGTGCCAGCACCCAAAGTAGCGGGAGATGGCGGGAGACCCAGTACTTC.

In its sample, this clonotype was seen many times. The gene calls are TRBV12-3 or TRBV12-4 and TRBJ1-1, with TRBD1 matching 9 bases. CDR3 length: 15 amino acids. The V and J ends lost 6 bases and 1 base, in that order; junction bases with no gene match: 6. CDR3 nucleotides: TGTGCCAGCAGACGTCGACAGGGGGGGAACACTGAAGCTTTCTTT. Residues: CASRRRQGGNTEAFF.

This clonotype was detected many times. J is TRBJ1-6 and V is TRBV7-2; perhaps TRBD1 as D (6 bases). The germline V gene encodes CDR1 SGHTA and CDR2 FQGNSA. The CDR3 has 15 amino acids. Between the trimmed V and J ends, which lost 2 bases and 5 bases, there was a span of 10 bases. For the CDR3, the DNA is TGTGCCAGCAGCTTAACGACAGGCCATAATTCACCCCTCCACTTT. It translates to CASSLTTGHNSPLHF.

This clonotype was counted once. The chain uses TRBV6-2 or TRBV6-3 and TRBJ1-1; D call uncertain. CDR1 MNHEY and CDR2 SVGEGT come from the germline V gene. The CDR3 extends over 13 amino acids. V dropped 7 bases and J dropped 5 bases, with 14 bases sitting between them. The CDR3 DNA sequence: TGTGCCAGCACAACTTATATGGGGACTGAAGCTTTCTTT. Translation: CASTTYMGTEAFF.

The V and J genes are TRBV7-9 and TRBJ2-3; D is possibly TRBD2 (5 bases). The CDR3 consists of 13 residues. The germline V and J ends were trimmed by 5 bases and 5 bases, with 11 bases remaining between them. CDR1 and CDR2 from the germline V gene are SEHNR and FQNEAQ (reference sequence). CDR3: CASSPGSEDTQYF. CDR3 DNA: TGTGCCAGCAGCCCGGGGAGCGAAGATACGCAGTATTTT.

The chain is built from TRBV12-3 or TRBV12-4 and TRBJ1-4; 7 nucleotides agree with TRBD1. Germline trimming cut 7 bases from V and 0 bases from J; bases unmatched to any gene: 8. The CDR3 sequence is 16 residues long. The CDR3 here is CASTLDRAATNEKLFF. The CDR3 nucleotides read TGTGCCAGCACCCTCGACAGGGCAGCAACTAATGAAAAACTGTTTTTT.

The CDR3 protein is CASSPGGQGPEAFF. The CDR3, as DNA: TGTGCCAGCTCACCAGGGGGACAGGGCCCTGAAGCTTTCTTT. V usage is TRBV18 and J usage is TRBJ1-1; 9 bases align to TRBD1. This CDR3 comprises 14 residues. CDR1 and CDR2 (germline): KGHSH, LQKENI. Trimming removed 2 bases from V and 6 bases from J; junction bases left unmatched: 4.

This rearrangement joins TRBV20-1 to TRBJ2-3, with 9 bases identical to TRBD1. The germline V gene encodes CDR1 DFQATT and CDR2 SNEGSKA (reference sequence). Losses at the gene ends were 5 bases for V and 3 bases for J; bases not matched to a gene: 9. This CDR3 contains 15 residues. The CDR3 is CSAPRDRVSTDTQYF. The CDR3 DNA reads TGCAGTGCTCCCCGGGACAGGGTCTCGACAGATACGCAGTATTTT.

In this sample, this clonotype turned up a few times. Here the CDR3 reads CASSTNRASSYNEQFF. In DNA, the CDR3 is TGTGCCAGCAGTACGAACAGGGCAAGCTCCTACAATGAGCAGTTCTTC. This chain joins TRBV28 and TRBJ2-1; possibly TRBD1 for D (6 bases). The CDR3 length is 16 residues. V was trimmed by 5 bases and J by 0 bases, leaving 14 bases between them. Germline lookup yields CDR1 MDHEN and CDR2 SYDVKM.

The sample holds many counts of this clonotype. The J gene is TRBJ2-3, the V gene TRBV7-2; D may correspond to TRBD1 or TRBD2 (5 bases each). The ends were cut back, 4 bases at V and 5 bases at J, with 16 bases in the middle. This CDR3 contains 15 residues. Germline-derived CDR1 and CDR2 are SGHTA and FQGNSA. DNA of the CDR3: TGTGCCAGCAGCTCGGGGACCGGATTTTTAGATACGCAGTATTTT. Amino acid sequence: CASSSGTGFLDTQYF.

This clonotype was seen only a few times. This sequence joins TRBV20-1 and TRBJ1-5, with 9 bases lining up with TRBD1. Per the germline V gene, CDR1 is DFQATT and CDR2 is SNEGSKA (reference sequence). The CDR3 is 14 residues long. V trimming: 6 bases; J trimming: 7 bases; junction bases outside the gene matches: 10. The CDR3, as DNA: TGCAGTGCGCCTAGACAGGGGGTGGGGCAGCCCCAGCATTTT. It translates to CSAPRQGVGQPQHF.

This clonotype was found a few times. V gene TRBV11-2 combines with J gene TRBJ2-5, with D possibly TRBD2 on 7 matching bases. The CDR3 is made up of 17 amino acids. CDR1 SGHAT and CDR2 FQNNGV come from the germline V gene. V lost 5 bases and J lost 4, with 23 bases in between. The CDR3 region is CASSTPQGRENRETQYF. As DNA, the CDR3 is TGTGCCAGCAGCACACCGCAGGGGCGGGAGAACAGAGAGACCCAGTACTTC.

The gene calls are TRBV7-8 and TRBJ2-3; D perhaps matches TRBD2 (6 bases). This CDR3 contains 15 residues. Germline loops: CDR1 SGHVS, CDR2 FQNEAQ. V dropped 5 bases and J dropped 2 bases, with 14 bases sitting between them. The CDR3 DNA is TGTGCCAGCAGCCCCGGAGTAGCGGACACAGATACGCAGTATTTT. It specifies CASSPGVADTDTQYF.

This clonotype was seen repeatedly, ten times or more. The gene calls are TRBV7-9 and TRBJ2-3, with 14 bases matching TRBD2. CDR3 length: 20 residues. Germline V CDR1 and CDR2: SEHNR, FQNEAQ (reference sequence). J was trimmed by 0 bases and V by 5 bases; bases with no gene match: 13. The CDR3 bases are TGTGCCAGCAGCCCACGGGGGGGACTAGCGGGAGCCAGTAGCACAGATACGCAGTATTTT. Translation: CASSPRGGLAGASSTDTQYF.

Many counts were recorded for this clonotype. The gene calls are TRBV7-2 and TRBJ1-5; a weak D match, TRBD1 (6 bases). Trimming removed 1 base from V and 7 bases from J, with 14 bases in between. The CDR3 consists of 15 residues. Germline V gene data show CDR1 as SGHTA and CDR2 as FQGNSA. CDR3 sequence: CASSLGRGDRQPQHF. In DNA, the CDR3 is TGTGCCAGCAGCTTAGGGAGGGGGGATCGCCAGCCCCAGCATTTT.